The rows below give T cell receptor beta chains drawn from one sample of a study of T cells in localized non-small cell lung cancer. Using immunoSEQ multiplex PCR, the repertoire was profiled, and TCRdb retains in-frame clones only, with some absent. The table includes about 75,000 clones, approximately 80% detected once. The sequencing used peripheral blood, collected before any cancer treatment. Receptors were obtained from a female donor older than 55 with stage I lung adenocarcinoma. Both conserved end residues are part of each CDR3. The D gene is left open where the match is weak. Only some rows state a clone size, as once, few, many or a class for expanded clones.

D	V	J	size	DNA	CDR3
-	TRBV6-1	TRBJ2-3	-	TGTGCCAGCAGTGAAGTTGTTGGGGGGGCCCGAGATACGCAGTATTTT	CASSEVVGGARDTQYF
-	TRBV2	TRBJ2-4	-	TGTGCCAGCAGTGAAGCGGAGCTAGCCAAAAACATTCAGTACTTC	CASSEAELAKNIQYF
TRBD2	TRBV5-4	TRBJ2-5	-	TGTGCCAGCAGCTTGCTAGCGGAGGAGACCCAGTACTTC	CASSLLAEETQYF
-	TRBV6-4	TRBJ2-1	-	TGTGCCAGCAGTGACTGGGTAGGGAATGAGCAGTTCTTC	CASSDWVGNEQFF
TRBD1	TRBV9	TRBJ1-4	-	TGTGCCAGCAGCTATGGACAGGGACGGAGGGGGGACGAAAAACTGTTTTTT	CASSYGQGRRGDEKLFF
TRBD2	TRBV6-5	TRBJ2-7	-	TGTGCCAGCCGGGAGGACAACTCCTACGAGCAGTACTTC	CASREDNSYEQYF
-	TRBV30	TRBJ1-1	-	TGTGCCTGGAGTGTACCGGGGGCCATTACTCTGAACACTGAAGCTTTCTTT	CAWSVPGAITLNTEAFF
-	TRBV19	TRBJ2-5	-	TGTGCCACCCGACAGTCGGGGGAGACCCAGTACTTC	CATRQSGETQYF
-	TRBV18	TRBJ2-5	-	TGTGCCAGCTCCCCAGGCCAAGAGACCCAGTACTTC	CASSPGQETQYF
TRBD1	TRBV19	TRBJ1-5	-	TGTGCCAGTAACACCATGACAGGGAGTCAGCCCCAGCATTTT	CASNTMTGSQPQHF
-	TRBV19	TRBJ1-5	-	TGTGCCAGTATGGGGTGGGGCAATCAGCCCCAGCATTTT	CASMGWGNQPQHF
-	TRBV2	TRBJ2-7	-	TGTGCCAGCAGTGGCCCCCGCCTAGCGCCTCGTCCAGGGCAGTACTTC	CASSGPRLAPRPGQYF
-	TRBV7-9	TRBJ2-5	-	TGTGCCAGCAGCTTAGCCTTGGGGCAAGAGACCCAGTACTTC	CASSLALGQETQYF
TRBD1	TRBV29-1	TRBJ1-4	-	TGCAGCGTTCCCGGGACAGGGAAATTAGGAGGGGAAAAACTGTTTTTT	CSVPGTGKLGGEKLFF
-	TRBV14	TRBJ1-2	-	TGTGCCAGCAGCGAGGGGTCCCGGAACTATGGCTACACCTTC	CASSEGSRNYGYTF
TRBD2	TRBV14	TRBJ2-1	-	TGTGCCAGCAGCCAAGACCCAATCGGACTAGCGAGCATTTACAATGAGCAGTTCTTC	CASSQDPIGLASIYNEQFF
TRBD2	TRBV7-2	TRBJ2-7	-	TGTGCCAGCAGCCTAGCGGGGCCAGACCCAACCTACGAGCAGTACTTC	CASSLAGPDPTYEQYF
-	TRBV7-6	TRBJ2-1	-	TGTGCCTCTAGGCTAGGGGATGAGCAGTTCTTC	CASRLGDEQFF
-	TRBV5-1	TRBJ2-7	-	TGCGCCAGCAGCGGAGCACGGGGGAACGAGCAGTACTTC	CASSGARGNEQYF
TRBD2	TRBV5-1	TRBJ2-1	-	TGCGCCAGCAGCTTGGCCACAGGAGCGTCCGGGACTAGCGCTTACAATGAGCAGTTCTTC	CASSLATGASGTSAYNEQFF
TRBD1	TRBV7-9	TRBJ1-2	-	TGTGCCAGCAGCTCCCCCCGGAGGGACAGCAACTATGGCTACACCTTC	CASSSPRRDSNYGYTF
-	TRBV15	TRBJ2-1	-	TGTGCCACCAGTAGAATCGGGGGTATCGATGAGCAGTTCTTC	CATSRIGGIDEQFF
-	TRBV15	TRBJ2-1	-	TGTGCCACCAGCAGAGAGCAGGGAGAGGGGTATGAGCAGTTCTTC	CATSREQGEGYEQFF
TRBD2	TRBV28	TRBJ2-5	-	TGTGCCAGCAGTTTCGGACTAGCGGGAGAGACCCAGTACTTC	CASSFGLAGETQYF
-	TRBV2	TRBJ2-1	-	TGTGCCAGCAGTGAGGAGGAGGGGGCGTGGGATGAGCAGTTCTTC	CASSEEEGAWDEQFF
-	TRBV29-1	TRBJ1-2	-	TGCAGCGTTGTTCAACATTCGGATGGCTACACCTTC	CSVVQHSDGYTF
TRBD2	TRBV5-1	TRBJ2-2	-	TGCGCCAGCCTCGGGACTATGAACACCGGGGAGCTGTTTTTT	CASLGTMNTGELFF
TRBD2	TRBV11-2	TRBJ2-3	-	TGTGCCAGCAGCTTTACGGGAGGGCAATCAGATACGCAGTATTTT	CASSFTGGQSDTQYF
-	TRBV5-6	TRBJ2-2	-	TGTGCCAGCAACCCTCCCGGACTCGCGAACACCGGGGAGCTGTTTTTT	CASNPPGLANTGELFF
-	TRBV4-3	TRBJ1-1	few	TGCGCCAGCAGCCAAGGGACGACGTGGAACGCTGAAGCTTTCTTT	CASSQGTTWNAEAFF
-	TRBV12-5	TRBJ2-5	-	TGTGCTAGTGGGGTTCATGGGGAGACCCAGTACTTC	CASGVHGETQYF
-	TRBV5-1	TRBJ1-2	-	TGCGCCAGCAGCTTCGGGGAAGGCGCCTATGGCTACACCTTC	CASSFGEGAYGYTF
TRBD1	TRBV6-1	TRBJ1-4	-	TGTGCCAGCAGATTACAGGGGGGGAATGAAAAACTGTTTTTT	CASRLQGGNEKLFF
-	TRBV5-1	TRBJ2-7	-	TGCGCCAGCAGCTCATGGAGTGGCGGACCCTACGAGCAGTACTTC	CASSSWSGGPYEQYF
TRBD1	TRBV7-2	TRBJ2-1	-	TGTGCCAGCAGCTCTCGACAGGGCTCCTACAATGAGCAGTTCTTC	CASSSRQGSYNEQFF
TRBD2	TRBV9	TRBJ2-5	-	TGTGCCAGCAGCTTTGGCGGGGGTCAAGAGACCCAGTACTTC	CASSFGGGQETQYF
TRBD1	TRBV6-1	TRBJ2-1	-	TGTGCCAGCAGGCCCATCTTACAGGGGACCAATGAGCAGTTCTTC	CASRPILQGTNEQFF
TRBD2	TRBV27	TRBJ2-1	-	TGTGCCAGCAGTTTCAGCCGACTAGCGGGAGTCTACAATGAGCAGTTCTTC	CASSFSRLAGVYNEQFF
-	TRBV11-2	TRBJ2-1	-	TGTGCCAGCAGCTTAGTAAGGGGGGCTCGGGATGAGCAGTTCTTC	CASSLVRGARDEQFF
TRBD2	TRBV7-2	TRBJ2-7	-	TGTGCCAGCAGCTTAGGTGCCGGGACTAGCGGCATGCCCGAGCAGTACTTC	CASSLGAGTSGMPEQYF
-	TRBV5-1	TRBJ2-7	few	TGCGCCAGCAGCTTGGAAGGACGGATCCTCCACGAGCAGTACTTC	CASSLEGRILHEQYF
TRBD1	TRBV7-2	TRBJ2-4	few	TGTGCCAGCAGCCAGCCGGGACAGGGACAGTACTTC	CASSQPGQGQYF
-	TRBV20-1	TRBJ1-1	-	TGCAGTGCTGTGGACCCCCCTGAAGCTTTCTTT	CSAVDPPEAFF
-	TRBV12-1	TRBJ2-4	-	TGTGCCAGCAGTGTTGAAGCCAAAAACATTCAGTACTTC	CASSVEAKNIQYF
-	TRBV9	TRBJ2-6	-	TGTGCCAGCAGCGTAGAGGGGGCTGGGGCCAACGTCCTGACTTTC	CASSVEGAGANVLTF
TRBD2	TRBV7-2	TRBJ2-5	-	TGTGCCAGCAGCTTGACTAGCGGGAGAGAAGAGACCCAGTACTTC	CASSLTSGREETQYF
-	TRBV7-8	TRBJ1-3	-	TGTGCCAGCAGCTTAGCCCGGGCCTTTACTGGAAACACCATATATTTT	CASSLARAFTGNTIYF
-	TRBV28	TRBJ2-5	-	TGTGCCAGCAGTTTATTAGGCAGGGCTGAGACCCAGTACTTC	CASSLLGRAETQYF
-	TRBV28	TRBJ2-6	-	TGTGCCAGCAGTCGACCATCTGGGGCCAACGTCCTGACTTTC	CASSRPSGANVLTF
TRBD2	TRBV9	TRBJ2-1	-	TGTGCCAGCAGCGCTAGCGGGAGCTACAATGAGCAGTTCTTC	CASSASGSYNEQFF
-	TRBV15	TRBJ1-3	-	TGTGCCACCAGCAGAGACGGTCAATCTGGAAACACCATATATTTT	CATSRDGQSGNTIYF